The clone carrying this T cell receptor beta chain was seen a few times. CDR3 length: 19 residues. The V and J ends lost 3 bases and 0 bases respectively, with 22 bases between them. Germline V lookup: CDR1 MNHEY, CDR2 SMNVEV (reference sequence). These data originate in a study of T-cell reconstitution after alpha-beta-depleted transplantation in children. Library preparation (for TCRbeta) was performed with unique molecular identifiers. TCRdb passed the PCR reads through MiXCR, listing each CDR3 protein once. The table has hundreds of thousands of distinct CDR3 sequences, roughly 9% seen once. Source: PBMCs from the stem cell graft donor, taken from the stem cell graft. The V call is TRBV27, the J call TRBJ2-3; a possible D gene is TRBD2 (8 bases). The sequence was obtained from a human donor who donated a stem cell graft to a child with acute lymphoblastic leukemia. CDR3 sequence (DNA): TGTGCCAGCAGTTTCGGGCAGGGGGGCGGGACTAGAAGCACAGATACGCAGTATTTT. Translation: CASSFGQGGGTRSTDTQYF.